Below, 26 T cell receptor beta chains from the same sample are listed, as sequenced in a study of response to subunit inactivated influenza vaccine. Using its own MiXCR run on the RT-PCR reads, TCRdb lists one record per CDR3 protein. The sample holds about half a million distinct CDR3 sequences, 6% to 9% seen once. Sequencing used PBMCs from blood, obtained around 25 months after vaccination. The source of these receptors is a man aged 45 to 75 who received an inactivated influenza vaccine.

The chain joins TRBV6-1 to TRBJ2-2; D perhaps matches TRBD2 (5 bases). Trimming took 7 bases from V and 6 from J, leaving 15 bases between them. The V gene's germline CDR1 is MNHNS and CDR2 SASEGT. The CDR3 runs 14 residues. This chain's CDR3 is CASIPPGKAGELFF. The CDR3 bases are TGTGCCAGCATACCACCGGGGAAGGCCGGGGAGCTGTTTTTT.

The chain has TRBV19 and TRBJ2-7; 10 nucleotides match TRBD2. The CDR3 has 15 residues. V dropped 8 bases and J dropped 2; count of bases not matched to a gene: 9. The germline V gene has CDR1 LNHDA and CDR2 SQIVND (reference sequence). CDR3: CASAVAGGQAYEQYF. The CDR3 coding sequence is TGTGCCAGTGCGGTAGCGGGAGGACAGGCCTACGAGCAGTACTTC. Combining the CDR3 with reference TRBV19 and TRBJ2-7 gives the whole variable domain DGGITQSPKYLFRKEGQNVTLSCEQNLNHDAMYWYRQDPGQGLRLIYYSQIVNDFQKGDIAEGYSVSREKKESFPLTVTSAQKNPTAFYLCASAVAGGQAYEQYFGPGTRLTVT.

A few counts support this clonotype. The V call is TRBV18, the J call TRBJ2-7, with a possible D match to TRBD2 (6 bases). The CDR3 totals 16 residues. Germline assignment: CDR1 KGHSH and CDR2 LQKENI. The germline V and J ends were trimmed by 3 bases and 0 bases, with 15 bases remaining between them. CDR3 loop: CASSPRSGALSYEQYF. In DNA form, the CDR3 reads TGTGCCAGCTCACCGCGGTCGGGAGCCCTCTCCTACGAGCAGTACTTC.

This clonotype was picked up many times. Its ends do not fully match the called genes, so a read error is possible. The chain links TRBV5-1 to TRBJ1-2; the D gene is possibly TRBD1 (6 bases). Per the germline V gene, CDR1 is SGHRS and CDR2 is YFSETQ. The CDR3 has 13 residues. The DNA for the CDR3 is TGTGCCAGCAGTCCCGGACAGAGTTATGGCTACACCTTC. Translating gives CASSPGQSYGYTF.

This clonotype was detected a few times. V usage is TRBV9 and J usage is TRBJ2-2; 10 bases fit TRBD1. Trimming took 3 bases from V and 10 from J; bases not matched to a gene: 9. This CDR3 has 15 amino acids. In germline, CDR1 is SGDLS, CDR2 YYNGEE. This chain's CDR3 is CASSAWTGGGQELFF. CDR3 DNA sequence: TGTGCCAGCAGCGCCTGGACAGGGGGTGGTCAGGAGCTGTTTTTT. The full variable domain, its missing parts supplied by reference TRBV9 and TRBJ2-2, is DSGVTQTPKHLITATGQRVTLRCSPRSGDLSVYWYQQSLDQGLQFLIQYYNGEERAKGNILERFSAQQFPDLHSELNLSSLELGDSALYFCASSAWTGGGQELFFGEGSRLTVL.

The chain employs TRBV6-1 and TRBJ1-4; D is unclear. CDR3 length: 14 amino acids. Trimming pared 1 base from V and 4 bases from J, leaving 7 bases between. Per germline, CDR1 MNHNS and CDR2 SASEGT. The CDR3 reads CASSEGGSNEKLFF. DNA for the CDR3: TGTGCCAGCAGTGAAGGGGGTAGTAATGAAAAACTGTTTTTT.

A few counts support this clonotype. The CDR3: CSAKTGSPNQPQHF. For the CDR3, the DNA is TGCAGTGCTAAGACAGGGTCCCCCAATCAGCCCCAGCATTTT. The rearrangement links TRBV20-1 to TRBJ1-5, with TRBD1 identical over 7 bases. Germline CDR1 DFQATT, CDR2 SNEGSKA (reference sequence). This CDR3 spans 14 amino acids. V shed 4 bases, J shed 3 bases, and the junction held 6 bases outside the gene matches.

This clonotype was seen repeatedly, ten times or more. The chain recombines TRBV5-1 with TRBJ2-1, with a weak D call TRBD2 (6 bases). Germline-derived CDR1 and CDR2 are SGHRS and YFSETQ. Trimming removed 4 bases from V and 6 bases from J, with 14 bases in between. The CDR3 runs 14 residues. The CDR3: CASSQDYISNEQFF. The CDR3 nucleotides are TGCGCCAGCAGCCAGGACTACATTAGCAATGAGCAGTTCTTC.

This clonotype was seen just once. V is TRBV6-1 and J is TRBJ2-5; no clear D gene. Germline CDR1 and CDR2: MNHNS and SASEGT. V lost 7 bases, J lost 1 base, and 13 bases lay in between. The CDR3 has 14 amino acids. This CDR3 is CASTAGTVQETQYF. The CDR3 nucleotides read TGTGCCAGCACCGCTGGAACAGTCCAAGAGACCCAGTACTTC.

The V call is TRBV18, the J call TRBJ2-1, with a possible D match to TRBD1 (5 bases). Per germline, CDR1 KGHSH and CDR2 LQKENI. The CDR3 runs to 14 residues. Trimming cost V 5 bases and J 5 bases, with 13 bases left between them. The CDR3 nucleotides are TGTGCCAGCTCAAGAGCCAGGGCCAACAATGAGCAGTTCTTC. It specifies CASSRARANNEQFF.

The sample holds a few counts of this clonotype. The V call is TRBV5-1, the J call TRBJ2-7; D is unresolved. Germline V gives CDR1 SGHRS, CDR2 YFSETQ. The CDR3 totals 14 residues. With 4 bases removed from V and 2 bases from J, the gap between germline ends came to 13 bases. CDR3 sequence: CASSQNGGTYEQYF. DNA for the CDR3: TGCGCCAGCAGCCAAAATGGCGGTACCTACGAGCAGTACTTC. The variable domain in full, with the rest retrieved from reference TRBV5-1 and TRBJ2-7, is KAGVTQTPRYLIKTRGQQVTLSCSPISGHRSVSWYQQTPGQGLQFLFEYFSETQRNKGNFPGRFSGRQFSNSRSEMNVSTLELGDSALYLCASSQNGGTYEQYFGPGTRLTVT.

This clonotype was counted only a few times. The genes are TRBV9 and TRBJ2-3; 7 positions match TRBD2. This CDR3 comprises 17 residues. Germline CDR1 is SGDLS and CDR2 is YYNGEE. Losses at the gene ends were 3 bases for V and 4 bases for J; bases not matched to a gene: 14. DNA for the CDR3: TGTGCCAGCAGCGGGGTTTTTACGGCGGGAGAGGCAGATACGCAGTATTTT. This translates into CASSGVFTAGEADTQYF.

This clonotype was seen only a few times. The chain combines TRBV4-3 with TRBJ2-5; D is ambiguous. The V gene lost 0 bases and the J gene lost 4 bases, with 9 bases spanning the gap. CDR1 and CDR2 from the germline V gene are LGHNA and YSLEER. The CDR3 loop spans 14 amino acids. The CDR3 DNA sequence: TGCGCCAGCAGCCAAGATACCAGGACAGAGACCCAGTACTTC. Its translation: CASSQDTRTETQYF.

In its sample, this clonotype was seen many times. The J gene is TRBJ2-1, the V gene TRBV5-5; D possibly corresponds to TRBD2 (7 bases). V lost 0 bases, J lost 4 bases, and 11 bases lay in between. The CDR3 has 15 residues. Germline V gene lookup returns CDR1 SGHKS and CDR2 YYEKEE (reference sequence). In nucleotides, the CDR3 is TGTGCCAGCAGCTTGGAGGGGGGGCAGTACAATGAGCAGTTCTTC. As protein: CASSLEGGQYNEQFF.

V is TRBV25-1 and J is TRBJ2-7, with a tentative D call TRBD1 (5 bases). CDR3 size: 14 residues. Germline V gene sequence: CDR1 MGHDK, CDR2 SYGVNS. The V end was cut by 6 bases, the J end by 5 bases, with 17 bases between. The CDR3 loop reads CASSAVGASNEQYF. CDR3 bases: TGTGCCAGCAGCGCGGTAGGGGCGAGCAACGAGCAGTACTTC.

As DNA, the CDR3 is TGCAGCGCCAAAGACCGCCTGGCGGGCACTGAAGCTTTCTTT. Amino acids: CSAKDRLAGTEAFF. The gene calls are TRBV29-1 and TRBJ1-1; no definite D call. The CDR3 sequence is 14 residues long. The germline gives CDR1 SQVTM, CDR2 ANQGSEA. Trimming shortened V by 7 bases and J by 4 bases, and 19 bases separated the two germline ends.

This clonotype was seen many times. The chain uses TRBV20-1 and TRBJ2-7; D unclear. Germline values: CDR1 DFQATT, CDR2 SNEGSKA (reference sequence). The CDR3 extends over 14 amino acids. The ends were cut back, 1 base at V and 0 bases at J, with 10 bases in the middle. The CDR3 loop is CSARGPTTSYEQYF. The CDR3 nucleotides read TGCAGTGCTAGAGGCCCGACAACCTCCTACGAGCAGTACTTC.

This clonotype appeared many times. This chain connects TRBV4-1 to TRBJ2-1; perhaps TRBD2 as D (6 bases). Germline CDR1 and CDR2: MGHRA and YSYEKL. The germline V and J ends were trimmed by 1 base and 9 bases, with 13 bases remaining between them. The CDR3 spans 14 residues. CDR3 in DNA: TGCGCCAGCAGCCAAGGGACTAAAGCGGGTGAGCAGTTCTTC. This codes for CASSQGTKAGEQFF.

This chain connects TRBV20-1 to TRBJ1-3; D is possibly TRBD1 (6 bases). The CDR3 is made up of 17 amino acids. The V end was cut by 6 bases, the J end by 1 base, with 22 bases between. The germline V gene encodes CDR1 DFQATT and CDR2 SNEGSKA (reference sequence). CDR3 in amino acids: CSAPGGQGRPSGNTIYF. The CDR3 bases are TGCAGTGCCCCCGGGGGCCAGGGCCGACCATCTGGAAACACCATATATTTT.

This clonotype was detected ten times or more. The V gene is TRBV7-9, the J gene TRBJ2-7; TRBD1 aligns across 8 bases. Trimming took 1 base from V and 2 from J; bases not matched to a gene: 7. This CDR3 region has 16 residues. The germline V gene has CDR1 SEHNR and CDR2 FQNEAQ (reference sequence). In nucleotides, the CDR3 is TGTGCCAGCAGCTTAGTGGGGGGACAGGTTACCTACGAGCAGTACTTC. Encoded protein: CASSLVGGQVTYEQYF.

Only a few counts were recorded for this clonotype. The chain links TRBV9 to TRBJ2-3; tentatively, D is TRBD2 (6 bases). The CDR3 covers 14 residues. Trimming pared 3 bases from V and 4 bases from J, leaving 12 bases between. Looked up from germline, CDR1 is SGDLS and CDR2 is YYNGEE. CDR3 region: CASSGRENADTQYF. CDR3 nucleotide sequence: TGTGCCAGCAGCGGCCGGGAGAATGCAGATACGCAGTATTTT. The full variable domain, rest sourced from reference TRBV9 and TRBJ2-3, is DSGVTQTPKHLITATGQRVTLRCSPRSGDLSVYWYQQSLDQGLQFLIQYYNGEERAKGNILERFSAQQFPDLHSELNLSSLELGDSALYFCASSGRENADTQYFGPGTRLTVL.

The J gene is TRBJ2-3, the V gene TRBV4-3; 9 nucleotides agree with TRBD2. The V segment lost 1 base and the J segment 1 base; nucleotides outside the gene matches: 6. The CDR3 length is 17 residues. Germline CDR1 reads LGHNA; CDR2 reads YSLEER. In nucleotides, the CDR3 is TGCGCCAGCAGCCAAGCGGGACTAGCAGGCGGCACAGATACGCAGTATTTT. As protein: CASSQAGLAGGTDTQYF.

V usage is TRBV20-1 and J usage is TRBJ2-7; D might be TRBD1 or TRBD2, each matching 6 bases. CDR3 length: 13 amino acids. Trimming took off 6 bases at V and 0 bases at J, with 12 bases between the two ends. Germline CDR1 is DFQATT and CDR2 is SNEGSKA (reference sequence). CDR3 DNA sequence: TGCAGTGCCTTGGGGGGCCTCTCCTACGAGCAGTACTTC. Protein: CSALGGLSYEQYF.

This clonotype was recorded at least ten times. V is TRBV7-2 and J is TRBJ1-6; D gene unclear. The CDR3 consists of 14 residues. With 7 bases removed from V and 6 bases from J, the gap between germline ends came to 13 bases. Germline assignment: CDR1 SGHTA and CDR2 FQGNSA. The CDR3, as DNA: TGTGCCAGCAATCGGGGTTACTTTAATTCACCCCTCCACTTT. Residues: CASNRGYFNSPLHF.

This clonotype appeared many times. This chain joins TRBV6-1 and TRBJ1-2; tentatively, D is TRBD1 (6 bases). Trimming stripped 0 bases from V and 8 bases from J, with 22 bases between. Germline V gene sequence: CDR1 MNHNS, CDR2 SASEGT. CDR3 size: 17 residues. The CDR3 DNA sequence: TGTGCCAGCAGTGAAGCGCTTAGACCCACCTTTGGGGGCGGCTACACCTTC. Its protein product is CASSEALRPTFGGGYTF.

This clonotype was seen at least ten times. The V gene is TRBV20-1, the J gene TRBJ2-3, with D possibly being TRBD2 (6 bases). The CDR3 has 15 amino acids. Trimming removed 3 bases at V and 3 bases at J, with 16 bases between. Germline loops: CDR1 DFQATT, CDR2 SNEGSKA (reference sequence). CDR3 nucleotides: TGCAGTGCTAGCGCTCCTCAGACTAGAACAGATACGCAGTATTTT. Residues: CSASAPQTRTDTQYF.